The rows below give T cell receptor beta chains drawn from one sample of a study of blood T cells in healthy people across ages. TCRdb reprocessed the 5' RACE reads via MiXCR and lists one record per CDR3 protein. The sample consists of under 2 million distinct CDR3 sequences, 34% of them appearing once. The specimen was blood. The origin of the receptors is a woman between 25 and 40 years old in good health. Each CDR3 is given with its conserved first and last residue. Fields, in order: clone size, D gene, J gene, V gene, CDR3 protein, CDR3 DNA. A D gene is named only where the DNA matches it firmly. Clone size is not always given. Where it is, it says once, few, many or a class for expanded clones.

NA | NA | TRBJ2-1 | TRBV6-5 | CASSKPGVLYNEQFF | TGTGCCAGCAGTAAGCCGGGGGTACTCTACAATGAGCAGTTCTTC
NA | NA | TRBJ2-3 | TRBV20-1 | CSARDYTGSPDTQYF | TGCAGTGCTAGAGATTATACCGGGAGTCCAGATACGCAGTATTTT
few | NA | TRBJ1-2 | TRBV27 | CASTQTGQTNYGYTF | TGTGCCAGCACCCAGACAGGCCAAACTAACTATGGCTACACCTTC
NA | NA | TRBJ1-2 | TRBV7-2 | CASSREDGGYGYTF | TGTGCCAGCAGCCGAGAGGACGGAGGCTATGGCTACACCTTC
many | NA | TRBJ2-7 | TRBV7-8 | CASSRPGSYEQYF | TGTGCCAGCAGCCGGCCGGGCTCCTACGAGCAGTACTTC
NA | NA | TRBJ1-1 | TRBV7-9 | CASSLYGGENTEAFF | TGTGCCAGCAGCTTATACGGGGGCGAGAACACTGAAGCTTTCTTT
NA | NA | TRBJ1-2 | TRBV3-1 | CASSQDSVVKGYGYTF | TGTGCCAGCAGTCAAGATAGTGTAGTCAAGGGATATGGCTACACCTTC
NA | TRBD1 | TRBJ2-5 | TRBV5-1 | CASSSAGQGGEQYF | TGCGCCAGCAGCTCCGCCGGACAGGGCGGGGAGCAGTACTTC
few | NA | TRBJ1-4 | TRBV20-1 | CSANFPRGGGEKLFF | TGCAGTGCTAACTTTCCTCGGGGAGGAGGCGAAAAACTGTTTTTT
many | TRBD2 | TRBJ2-7 | TRBV10-3 | CAISDGGAGKQYF | TGTGCCATCAGTGACGGGGGGGCTGGGAAGCAGTACTTC
NA | NA | TRBJ1-6 | TRBV4-2 | CASSQGGQDSPLHF | TGTGCCAGCAGCCAAGGGGGCCAGGATTCACCCCTCCACTTT
few | NA | TRBJ2-5 | TRBV7-6 | CASSHKGGIETQYF | TGTGCCAGCAGCCATAAGGGGGGAATAGAGACCCAGTACTTC
NA | NA | TRBJ2-5 | TRBV18 | CASSPPAVRAKETQYF | TGTGCCAGCTCACCACCGGCCGTCAGGGCGAAAGAGACCCAGTACTTC
few | TRBD2 | TRBJ2-3 | TRBV10-1 | CASSGTSEKDTQYF | TGCGCCAGCAGCGGGACTAGCGAGAAGGATACGCAGTATTTT
many | TRBD2 | TRBJ2-5 | TRBV29-1 | CSARTSGFQETQYF | TGCAGCGCCCGGACTAGCGGGTTCCAAGAGACCCAGTACTTC
few | NA | TRBJ1-2 | TRBV20-1 | CSANRATYGYTF | TGCAGTGCTAACAGGGCGACCTATGGCTACACCTTC
few | NA | TRBJ2-1 | TRBV20-1 | CSARTRNNEQFF | TGCAGTGCTAGAACGCGAAACAATGAGCAGTTCTTC
NA | NA | TRBJ2-7 | TRBV27 | CASSPLPRGPRDEQYF | TGTGCCAGCAGTCCCCTCCCACGCGGGCCTAGGGACGAGCAGTACTTC
few | NA | TRBJ1-2 | TRBV29-1 | CSVEIGPAYGYTF | TGCAGCGTTGAAATAGGGCCGGCCTATGGCTACACCTTC
NA | NA | TRBJ1-2 | TRBV27 | CARLPVEHNYGYTF | TGTGCCAGACTGCCGGTCGAACATAACTATGGCTACACCTTC
NA | TRBD1 | TRBJ2-7 | TRBV3-1 | CASSVRGGSEQYF | TGTGCCAGCAGCGTCCGAGGGGGCTCCGAGCAGTACTTC
NA | NA | TRBJ2-1 | TRBV5-1 | CASSWDGDGEQFF | TGCGCCAGCAGCTGGGACGGGGACGGTGAGCAGTTCTTC
NA | NA | TRBJ2-7 | TRBV11-2 | CASSSHRGGTQTYEQYF | TGTGCCAGCAGCTCACATAGGGGGGGGACACAAACCTACGAGCAGTACTTC
NA | TRBD2 | TRBJ2-3 | TRBV12-3/TRBV12-4 | CASSQGTSGPSTDTQYF | TGTGCCAGCAGTCAGGGGACTAGCGGACCTAGCACAGATACGCAGTATTTT
NA | NA | TRBJ1-1 | TRBV4-1 | CASSQFWGGSEAFF | TGCGCCAGCAGCCAATTTTGGGGGGGATCTGAAGCTTTCTTT
NA | TRBD1 | TRBJ2-7 | TRBV5-5 | CASSPPNRGTYEQYF | TGTGCCAGCAGCCCGCCTAACAGGGGAACCTACGAGCAGTACTTC
few | TRBD1 | TRBJ2-7 | TRBV6-2/TRBV6-3 | CASRAGGGYEQYF | TGTGCCAGCAGAGCAGGGGGCGGCTACGAGCAGTACTTC
NA | NA | TRBJ2-1 | TRBV28 | CASSFRERRPINEQFF | TGTGCCAGCAGTTTCAGAGAGCGGCGACCGATTAATGAGCAGTTCTTC
NA | NA | TRBJ2-3 | TRBV20-1 | CSASMVGADTQYF | TGCAGTGCTAGTATGGTGGGGGCAGATACGCAGTATTTT
NA | TRBD1 | TRBJ2-5 | TRBV7-3 | CASSPAGTGGWETQYF | TGTGCCAGCAGCCCTGCCGGGACAGGGGGCTGGGAGACCCAGTACTTC
few | TRBD1 | TRBJ1-2 | TRBV9 | CASSAGTGKYGYTF | TGTGCCAGCAGCGCAGGGACAGGGAAATATGGCTACACCTTC